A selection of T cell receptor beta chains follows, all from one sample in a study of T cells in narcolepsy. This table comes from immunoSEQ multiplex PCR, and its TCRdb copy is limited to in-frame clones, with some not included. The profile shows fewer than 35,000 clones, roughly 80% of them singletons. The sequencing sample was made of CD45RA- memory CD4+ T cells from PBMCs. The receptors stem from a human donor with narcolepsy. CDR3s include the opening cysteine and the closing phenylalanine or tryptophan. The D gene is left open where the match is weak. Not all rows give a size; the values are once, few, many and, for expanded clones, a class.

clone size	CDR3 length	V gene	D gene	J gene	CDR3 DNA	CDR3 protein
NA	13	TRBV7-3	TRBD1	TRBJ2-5	TGTGCCAGCAGCTGGGGACAGCAAGAGACCCAGTACTTC	CASSWGQQETQYF
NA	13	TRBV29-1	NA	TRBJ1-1	TGCAGCGTTATGGACGCTTGGAACACTGAAGCTTTCTTT	CSVMDAWNTEAFF
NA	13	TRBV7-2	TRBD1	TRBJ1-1	TGTGCCAGCAGCAGACAGGGGAACACTGAAGCTTTCTTT	CASSRQGNTEAFF
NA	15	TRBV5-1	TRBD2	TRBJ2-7	TGCGCCAGCAGCTATAGCGGGGGACCCTCCTACGAGCAGTACTTC	CASSYSGGPSYEQYF
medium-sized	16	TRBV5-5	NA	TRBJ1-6	TGTGCCAGCAGCTTATATAGCGGGACGCGAAATTCACCCCTCCACTTT	CASSLYSGTRNSPLHF
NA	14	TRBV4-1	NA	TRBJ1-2	TGCGCCAGCAGCCAAGATCAGGTCTTGTATGGCTACACCTTC	CASSQDQVLYGYTF
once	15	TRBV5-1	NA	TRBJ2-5	TGCGCCAGCAGCTTGGATGTCGGGAAGGAGAAGACCCAGTACTTC	CASSLDVGKEKTQYF
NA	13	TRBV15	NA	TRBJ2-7	TGTGCCACCAGCAGGGGCAGGGTCTACGAGCAGTACTTC	CATSRGRVYEQYF
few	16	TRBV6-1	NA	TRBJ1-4	TGTGCCAGCAGTGGCGTCGGGGGGACAACTAATGAAAAACTGTTTTTT	CASSGVGGTTNEKLFF
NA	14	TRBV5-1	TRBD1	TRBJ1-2	TGCGCCAGCAGCTTGGACAGGGGGCAAGGTGGCTACACCTTC	CASSLDRGQGGYTF
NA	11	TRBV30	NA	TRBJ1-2	TGTGCCTGGAGGGGGGGGTATGGCTACACCTTC	CAWRGGYGYTF
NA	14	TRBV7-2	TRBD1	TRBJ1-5	TGTGCCAGCAGTTCACAGGGGAGCAATCAGCCCCAGCATTTT	CASSSQGSNQPQHF
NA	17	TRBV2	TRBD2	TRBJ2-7	TGTGCCAGCAGTGAAAGGGGGACTAGACCGAGCTCCTACGAGCAGTACTTC	CASSERGTRPSSYEQYF
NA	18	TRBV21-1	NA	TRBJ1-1	TGTGCCAGCAGCCTTATCCACCCAATGGCAGGACGAGACACTGAAGCTTTCTTT	CASSLIHPMAGRDTEAFF
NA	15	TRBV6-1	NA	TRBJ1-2	TGTGCCAGCAGTCCAGAGGACATACCTAACTATGGCTACACCTTC	CASSPEDIPNYGYTF
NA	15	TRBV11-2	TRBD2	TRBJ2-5	TGTGCCAGCAGCTTATTTAGCGGGGGGGCAGAGACCCAGTACTTC	CASSLFSGGAETQYF
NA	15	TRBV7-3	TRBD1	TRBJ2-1	TGTGCCAGCAGCTTCGACAGGGCCAACTACAATGAGCAGTTCTTC	CASSFDRANYNEQFF
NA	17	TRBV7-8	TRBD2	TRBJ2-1	TGTGCCAGCAGCTTAGGGCAAACTAGCGGGGGGCTCGATGAGCAGTTCTTC	CASSLGQTSGGLDEQFF
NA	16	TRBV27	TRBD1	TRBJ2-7	TGTGCCAGCAGTTTCCTTGGGACAGGGGACCTGAGTGAGCAGTACTTC	CASSFLGTGDLSEQYF
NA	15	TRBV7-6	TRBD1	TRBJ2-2	TGTGCCAGCAGCCGTGGACAGGGGCCGTCCGGGGAGCTGTTTTTT	CASSRGQGPSGELFF
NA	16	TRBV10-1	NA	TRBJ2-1	TGCGCCAGCAGTGATCGGGGCGGCTACTCCTACAATGAGCAGTTCTTC	CASSDRGGYSYNEQFF
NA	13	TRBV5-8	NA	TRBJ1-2	TGTGCCAGCCGGTCCAGGGGCCTCTATGGCTACACCTTC	CASRSRGLYGYTF
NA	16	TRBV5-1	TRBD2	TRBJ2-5	TGCGCCAGCAGCTTGGCCCCAGCGGGGGAGCAAGAGACCCAGTACTTC	CASSLAPAGEQETQYF
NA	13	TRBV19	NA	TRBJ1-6	TGTGCCAGTAGTAGCAGGCTTGCCTCACCCCTCCACTTT	CASSSRLASPLHF
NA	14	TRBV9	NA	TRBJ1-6	TGTGCCAGCAGCGTAAGTTCAGTTAATTCACCCCTCCACTTT	CASSVSSVNSPLHF
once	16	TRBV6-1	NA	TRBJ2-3	TGTGCCAGCAGTGAAGGTGTATTGTCCAACACAGATACGCAGTATTTT	CASSEGVLSNTDTQYF
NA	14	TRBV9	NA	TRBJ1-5	TGTGCCAGCAGCCCGGGAGGTTTTAATCAGCCCCAGCATTTT	CASSPGGFNQPQHF
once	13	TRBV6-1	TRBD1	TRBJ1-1	TGTGCCAGCAGTGTAAACAGGGGCACTGAAGCTTTCTTT	CASSVNRGTEAFF
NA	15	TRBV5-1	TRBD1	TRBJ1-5	TGCGCCAGCAGCTTGGGAGCAGGGGGCGGTCAGCCCCAGCATTTT	CASSLGAGGGQPQHF
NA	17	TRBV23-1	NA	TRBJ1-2	TGCGCCAGCAGTCAATCCGATCCAGGGCCCCCCATCTATGGCTACACCTTC	CASSQSDPGPPIYGYTF
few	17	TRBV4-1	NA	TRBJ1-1	TGCGCCACCAAAACGGGGGTGGGCGGCAGGGCGGACACTGAAGCTTTCTTT	CATKTGVGGRADTEAFF
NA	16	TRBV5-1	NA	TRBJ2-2	TGCGCCAGCAGCCTCCGACCTCAGGGTAACACCGGGGAGCTGTTTTTT	CASSLRPQGNTGELFF
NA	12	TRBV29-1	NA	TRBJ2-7	TGCAGCGTTGAAAGCCAGAACTACGAGCAGTACTTC	CSVESQNYEQYF
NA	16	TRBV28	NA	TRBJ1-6	TGTGCCAGCAGTATACCTTGGGGGACGGCGAATTCACCCCTCCACTTT	CASSIPWGTANSPLHF
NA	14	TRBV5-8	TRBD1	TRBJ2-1	TGTGCCAGCAGCTCGGCGACAGGGGTCAATGAGCAGTTCTTC	CASSSATGVNEQFF
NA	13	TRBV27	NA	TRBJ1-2	TGTGCCAGCAGTGTCGGATACCAGGGGGGCTACACCTTC	CASSVGYQGGYTF
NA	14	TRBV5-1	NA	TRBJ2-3	TGCGCCAGCAGCTTGACCGGACCCCCAGATACGCAGTATTTT	CASSLTGPPDTQYF
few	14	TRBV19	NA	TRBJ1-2	TGTGCCAGGGGGGCGGCCATACCAACCTATGGCTACACCTTC	CARGAAIPTYGYTF
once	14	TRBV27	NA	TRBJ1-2	TGTGCCAGCAGTGACCGGGCTGGGAACTATGGCTACACCTTC	CASSDRAGNYGYTF
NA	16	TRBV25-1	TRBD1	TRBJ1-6	TGTGCCAGCAGTGGGTACTCGGGACAGGGGGTGCCACCCCTCCACTTT	CASSGYSGQGVPPLHF
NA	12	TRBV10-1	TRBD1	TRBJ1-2	TGCGCCAGCGACAGGGGAAGCTATGGCTACACCTTC	CASDRGSYGYTF
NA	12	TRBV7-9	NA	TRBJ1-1	TGTGCCAGCAGCCCAAAAAACACTGAAGCTTTCTTT	CASSPKNTEAFF
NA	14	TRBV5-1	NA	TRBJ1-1	TGCGCCAGCAGCTTGGTCGGGGAGGGCACTGAAGCTTTCTTT	CASSLVGEGTEAFF
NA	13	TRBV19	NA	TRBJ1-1	TGTGCCAGTAGTATTACGGCGGGCACTGAAGCTTTCTTT	CASSITAGTEAFF
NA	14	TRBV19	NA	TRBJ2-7	TGTGCCAGTAGTGAAAACGGGGGTTCCTACGAGCAGTACTTC	CASSENGGSYEQYF
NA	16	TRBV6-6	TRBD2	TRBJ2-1	TGTGCCAGCAGTCCCTTAACTAGCGGGGGGGTCAATGAGCAGTTCTTC	CASSPLTSGGVNEQFF
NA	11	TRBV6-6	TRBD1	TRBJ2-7	TGTGCCAGCAGTCGACAGGGAGAGCAGTACTTC	CASSRQGEQYF
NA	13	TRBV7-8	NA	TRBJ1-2	TGTGCCAGCAGCTTAGACCCGTGGTATGGCTACACCTTC	CASSLDPWYGYTF
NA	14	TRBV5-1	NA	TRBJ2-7	TGCGCCAGCAGCTTGGACGCGAGAAGGGGCGAGCAGTACTTC	CASSLDARRGEQYF
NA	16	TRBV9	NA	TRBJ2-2	TGTGCCAGCAGCGTAGTTGTGGGGGCGCAAGCCGGGGAGCTGTTTTTT	CASSVVVGAQAGELFF
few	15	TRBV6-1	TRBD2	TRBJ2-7	TGTGCCAGCAGTATGGGGCGGGGGGAGGACTACGAGCAGTACTTC	CASSMGRGEDYEQYF
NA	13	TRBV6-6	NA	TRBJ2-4	TGTGCCAGCAGGGCAGTGGCCAAAAACATTCAGTACTTC	CASRAVAKNIQYF
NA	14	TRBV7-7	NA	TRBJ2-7	TGTGCCAGCAGCCGGGACGCGAGCTCCTACGAGCAGTACTTC	CASSRDASSYEQYF
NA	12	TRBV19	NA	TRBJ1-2	TGTGCCAGTAGTATGGGGGGCTATGGCTACACCTTC	CASSMGGYGYTF
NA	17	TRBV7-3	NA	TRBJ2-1	TGTGCCAGCAGCTTATGGGGTAGCGGCCGACCCGGGAATGAGCAGTTCTTC	CASSLWGSGRPGNEQFF
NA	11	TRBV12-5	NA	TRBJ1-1	TGTGCTAGTGGGACCGCGTCTGAAGCTTTCTTT	CASGTASEAFF
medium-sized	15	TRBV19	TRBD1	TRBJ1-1	TGTGCCAGTAGTGTGGACAGGGTACCGAACACTGAAGCTTTCTTT	CASSVDRVPNTEAFF
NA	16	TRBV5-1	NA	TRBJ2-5	TGCGCCAGCAGCCCCAGGGGGGGTAACCTCCAAGAGACCCAGTACTTC	CASSPRGGNLQETQYF
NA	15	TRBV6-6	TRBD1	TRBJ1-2	TGCGCCAGCAGCTACGGAGAGGACAGGAGCTATGGCTACACCTTC	CASSYGEDRSYGYTF